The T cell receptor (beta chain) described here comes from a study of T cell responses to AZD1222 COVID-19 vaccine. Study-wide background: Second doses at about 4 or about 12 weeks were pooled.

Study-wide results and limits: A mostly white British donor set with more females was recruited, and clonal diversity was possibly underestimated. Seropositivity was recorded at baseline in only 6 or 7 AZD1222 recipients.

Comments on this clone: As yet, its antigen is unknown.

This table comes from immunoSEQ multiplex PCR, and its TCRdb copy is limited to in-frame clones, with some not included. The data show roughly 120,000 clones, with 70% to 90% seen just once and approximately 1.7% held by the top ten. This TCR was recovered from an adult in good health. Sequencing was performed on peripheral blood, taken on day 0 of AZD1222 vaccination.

The CDR3 sequence: CASSWVVSPGNTIYF. CDR3 nucleotides: TGTGCCAGCAGCTGGGTCGTGAGCCCTGGAAACACCATATATTTT. The chain couples TRBV6-2 or TRBV6-3 to TRBJ1-3, with D hard to call. V was cut by 6 bases and J by 2 bases, with 14 bases left in between. CDR3 size: 15 residues. Germline CDR1 reads MNHEY; CDR2 reads SVGEGT.